Listed here is a single T cell receptor beta chain. In this sample, this clonotype turned up many times. Its antigen is still unknown. No base qualities exist here, and no much larger clone lies one base off it. Relative to germline, V is 6 bases shorter and J is 10 bases shorter, with 13 bases between their ends. Reading from cysteine to phenylalanine, the CDR3 counts 12 amino acids. Only the CDR3 DNA stays, 36 bases, in frame from base 1. Explained via the paper, the treatment or condition label denotes: live attenuated yellow fever vaccine strain. Two biological replicates of bulk PBMCs were collected at each blood-draw timepoint. A standard Ficoll-Paque protocol was used to isolate PBMCs from peripheral blood. RNA was extracted with TriZol from bulk PBMCs, CD4 and CD8 fractions, and dextramer-positive and dextramer-negative fractions. This specimen belongs to a study of T cells after yellow fever vaccination (dated by TCRdb to between 2017 and 2020). For context, the study as a whole: The SMART-Seq v4 Ultra Low Input RNA kit was used to prepare libraries from fractions with low cell numbers. To follow T-cell clones before and after primary and booster YFV17D yellow fever vaccination, bulk TCR alpha and beta repertoires were sequenced over time. The cohort comprised two healthy male donors, one aged 18 to 30 and one aged 30 to 40 years. Blood was drawn at multiple timepoints before and after primary and secondary immunization, with bulk PBMC replicates and cell subsets isolated. Paper-wide results and their limitations: A small share of clonotypes was detected in both CD4 and CD8 compartments, with the overlap likely arising from convergent recombination. Because abundant contaminating clonotypes from the bulk population could be contained in FACS-sorted repertoires, computational filtering was required. The secondary T-cell response was found to be weaker but faster than the primary response, with a peak reached on day 5 rather than on day 15. After the booster, most clones that had expanded after primary vaccination were detected again (roughly 96% of CD4 and around nine tenths of CD8), suggesting broad maintenance of memory. Only a couple of donors were included in the study, so the extent to which the findings can be generalized is limited.

TCR cDNA was synthesized by 5'RACE template switching, which introduced a universal primer site and unique molecular identifiers. Priming for cDNA synthesis came from both the TCR alpha and TCR beta constant segments. Two PCR steps were used to amplify libraries, with sample barcodes and sequencing adapters being added in the second step. Sequencing of libraries was done on Illumina HiSeq 2500 (2x100 bp) or NovaSeq (2x150 bp). Per the original workflow: MIGEC handled demultiplexing of reads and collapsing into UMI consensus sequences, while MiXCR performed V(D)J alignment. Clonotypes responding to the vaccine were identified with edgeR on replicate PBMC samples, with the criteria of FDR below 0.01 and a log2 fold change above 5 up to day 15. Each bulk clonotype was labeled CD4 or CD8 based on which sequenced repertoire, CD4 or CD8, contained the clonotype at higher abundance. TCRdb handled the public reads itself, with Q25 trimming in fastp and clone calling in MiXCR, and kept productive beta chains. All rows with the same CDR3 protein become a single entry with the most common DNA and genes. TCRdb's processing, not the study's, gives the V and J calls here. The sample contains 500,000 to 650,000 distinct CDR3 sequences, 10% to 15% of them found a single time. The ten most abundant clones make up 15% of the sample.

The receptor was isolated from a man in his thirties or forties who received the YFV17D yellow fever vaccine. This sample comprised PBMCs, obtained on the day of the yellow fever booster vaccination. The chain links TRBV12-3 or TRBV12-4 with TRBJ2-1; a confident D gene designation cannot be given. The CDR3 here reads CASSPAVGEQFF. The nucleotide sequence is given as TGTGCCAGCAGCCCCGCCGTGGGGGAGCAGTTCTTC.